Shown below are 16 T cell receptor beta chains from a single sample sequenced in a study of cytomegalovirus exposure and HLA in healthy donors. PCR was performed using 60 Vbeta and 13 Jbeta primers. Clones were sequenced by immunoSEQ multiplex PCR, and TCRdb holds only the in-frame ones, with some missing. The sample consists of under 200,000 clones, approximately 76% of them appearing once. The sequencing input was PBMCs. These receptors were taken from a man in his sixties in good health and CMV-seronegative.

This clone was seen a few times. V is TRBV28 and J is TRBJ2-7; TRBD1 might be the D (5 bases). The CDR3 is 14 amino acids. Trimming left V 11 bases short and J 2 bases short, with 19 bases between. The germline gives CDR1 MDHEN, CDR2 SYDVKM. This chain's CDR3 is CARIYRPFTYEQYF. The CDR3 DNA is TGTGCCCGAATTTACAGGCCCTTTACCTACGAGCAGTACTTC.

This chain joins TRBV9 and TRBJ1-1; 11 bases are a match to TRBD1. Germline V lookup: CDR1 SGDLS, CDR2 YYNGEE. With V trimmed by 3 bases and J by 1 base, 8 bases remained unmatched. This CDR3 is built from 17 residues. The CDR3 bases are TGTGCCAGCAGCGCAGGACAGGGGGCGGGGGGGAACACTGAAGCTTTCTTT. Translated, it gives CASSAGQGAGGNTEAFF.

The rearrangement links TRBV4-2 to TRBJ1-2; 11 bases line up with TRBD1. The ends lost 0 bases at V and 2 bases at J; junction bases unmatched: 8. Germline CDR1 and CDR2: LGHNA and YNFKEQ. CDR3 length: 18 amino acids. In DNA, the CDR3 is TGTGCCAGCAGCCAAGATCCCCTGGACAGGGGGCGCAACTATGGCTACACCTTC. Translated: CASSQDPLDRGRNYGYTF.

The chain links TRBV4-3 to TRBJ1-4; TRBD1 matches at 10 bases. After removal of 0 bases from V and 10 bases from J, the junction contained 20 bases not matched to a gene. This CDR3 has 20 amino acids. The germline V gene has CDR1 LGHNA and CDR2 YSLEER. The CDR3, as DNA: TGCGCCAGCAGCCAAGATCGGCGAGACAGGGGGCTAGGGTTGGTCGGAAAACTGTTTTTT. Its translation: CASSQDRRDRGLGLVGKLFF.

This clone was seen a few times. This specimen includes other DNA sequences encoding the same CDR3. The V and J genes are TRBV7-2 and TRBJ2-2; TRBD1 aligns across 8 bases. CDR1 and CDR2 (germline): SGHTA, FQGNSA. The CDR3 covers 15 residues. The V gene end was trimmed by 6 bases and the J gene end by 2 bases; junction bases not matched to a gene: 5. Here the CDR3 reads CASRTTGANTGELFF. The CDR3 nucleotides read TGTGCCAGCAGGACGACAGGGGCAAACACCGGGGAGCTGTTTTTT.

The CDR3 bases are TGTGCCAGCAGCGACAGTTTAGCCAAAAACATTCAGTACTTC. Translation: CASSDSLAKNIQYF. J is TRBJ2-4 and V is TRBV5-4; possibly TRBD1 for D (5 bases). V dropped 4 bases and J dropped 0 bases, with 8 bases sitting between them. Per germline, CDR1 SGHNT and CDR2 YYREEE (reference sequence). The CDR3 spans 14 residues.

On this clone itself: The conserved phenylalanine or tryptophan is not found at the CDR3 terminus, so this likely reflects a read error. The chain is built from TRBV27 and TRBJ1-2; a possible D gene is TRBD1 (5 bases). Germline assignment: CDR1 MNHEY and CDR2 SMNVEV (reference sequence). This CDR3 contains 14 residues. Trimming cost V 4 bases and J 5 bases, with 14 bases left between them. In DNA form, the CDR3 reads TGTGCCAGCAGTTCGGGCGGGGGAATATATGGCTACACCCTC. Translation gives CASSSGGGIYGYTL.

This sequence joins TRBV28 and TRBJ1-4, with 10 positions matching TRBD1. The J segment lost 6 bases and the V segment lost 1 base, leaving 2 bases of the junction unmatched. This CDR3 has 15 amino acids. Per germline, CDR1 MDHEN and CDR2 SYDVKM. Here the CDR3 DNA reads TGTGCCAGCAGTTTATCTGGACAGGGGGATGAAAAACTGTTTTTT. Its protein product is CASSLSGQGDEKLFF.

Of note for this clone: Other DNA sequences in the sample encode the same CDR3. This chain connects TRBV9 to TRBJ1-1, with D hard to call. Trimming took 0 bases from V and 5 from J, leaving 8 bases between them. The CDR3 runs 13 residues. CDR1 and CDR2 (germline): SGDLS, YYNGEE. This CDR3 is CASSVGAGTEAFF. The CDR3 DNA reads TGTGCCAGCAGCGTAGGGGCTGGGACTGAAGCTTTCTTT.

CDR3 amino acids: CASSYGGEAEKLFF. CDR3 DNA: TGTGCCAGCAGTTACGGGGGGGAGGCGGAAAAACTGTTTTTT. The rearrangement joins TRBV6-6 to TRBJ1-4, with D perhaps matching TRBD1 (5 bases). This CDR3 is 14 amino acids long. Germline V gene data show CDR1 as MNHNY and CDR2 as SVGAGI (reference sequence). V shed 2 bases and J shed 8 bases, with 12 bases lying between them.

The chain carries TRBV4-3 and TRBJ2-1, with TRBD1 matching over 7 bases. J gave up 7 bases and V 3 bases, and 9 bases lay outside the gene matches. The CDR3 runs 15 residues. CDR1 and CDR2 (germline): LGHNA, YSLEER. The CDR3 protein is CASSHNRGLANEQFF. The CDR3 DNA sequence: TGCGCCAGCAGCCACAACAGGGGTTTAGCGAATGAGCAGTTCTTC.

The V and J genes are TRBV5-3 and TRBJ2-6; perhaps TRBD2 as D (6 bases). TRBV5-3 is assigned to the ORF class and has an uncertain function. V lost 10 bases, J lost 8 bases, and 25 bases lay in between. This CDR3 is 16 amino acids long. The CDR3 loop is CAPGGPSHSGSNVLTF. Written as DNA, the CDR3 is TGTGCCCCCGGGGGACCGTCCCACTCTGGTTCCAACGTCCTGACTTTC.

CDR3 in amino acids: CASRDQGLTYEQYF. CDR3 DNA: TGTGCCAGCAGAGATCAGGGGCTTACCTACGAGCAGTACTTC. This sequence joins TRBV27 and TRBJ2-5; possible D gene TRBD1, 6 bases. The J call is uncertain, as TRBJ2-7 better fits the DNA end. This CDR3 contains 14 residues. Germline CDR1 MNHEY, CDR2 SMNVEV (reference sequence).

This clone was found a few times. This chain connects TRBV12-2 to TRBJ1-5; the D segment call TRBD1 is taken from the table without a DNA check. TRBV12-2 is listed as a pseudogene. This CDR3 has 15 residues. Here the CDR3 DNA reads TGTGCAAGTCGCTTATGGGGGCCTAGCAATCAGCCCCAGCATTTT. Encoded protein: CASRLWGPSNQPQHF.

The rearrangement links TRBV30 to TRBJ2-3; D possibly corresponds to TRBD2 (7 bases). Trimming stripped 1 base from V and 4 bases from J, with 15 bases between. CDR1 and CDR2 from the germline V gene are GTSNPN and SVGIG (reference sequence). CDR3 length: 15 residues. CDR3: CAWSGGEGGADTQYF. DNA of the CDR3: TGTGCCTGGAGTGGCGGGGAGGGGGGAGCAGATACGCAGTATTTT.

V and J are TRBV28 and TRBJ2-1, with 10 bases that match TRBD2. V was pared by 3 bases and J by 5 bases, with 4 bases of the junction left unmatched. This CDR3 comprises 15 residues. CDR1 and CDR2 from the germline V gene are MDHEN and SYDVKM. The CDR3 spells CASSFSTSGNNEQFF. CDR3 nucleotide sequence: TGTGCCAGCAGTTTTAGTACTAGCGGGAACAATGAGCAGTTCTTC.